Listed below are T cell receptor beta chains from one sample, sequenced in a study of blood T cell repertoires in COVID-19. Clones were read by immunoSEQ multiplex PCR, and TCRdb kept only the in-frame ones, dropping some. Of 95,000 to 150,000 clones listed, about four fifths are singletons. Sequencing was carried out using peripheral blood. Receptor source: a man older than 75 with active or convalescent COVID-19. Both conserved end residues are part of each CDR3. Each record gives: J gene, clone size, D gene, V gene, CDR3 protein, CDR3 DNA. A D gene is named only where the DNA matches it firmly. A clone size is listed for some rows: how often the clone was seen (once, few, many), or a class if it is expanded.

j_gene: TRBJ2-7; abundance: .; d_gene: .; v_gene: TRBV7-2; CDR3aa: CASSPWTASYEQYF; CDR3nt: TGTGCCAGCAGCCCATGGACAGCCTCCTACGAGCAGTACTTC
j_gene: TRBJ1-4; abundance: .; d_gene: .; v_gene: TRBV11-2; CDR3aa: CASSLLGAGGEKLFF; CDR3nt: TGTGCCAGCAGCTTATTGGGGGCGGGAGGAGAAAAACTGTTTTTT
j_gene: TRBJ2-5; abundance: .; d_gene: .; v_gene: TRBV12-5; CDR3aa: CASGLQGTEGETQYF; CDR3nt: TGTGCTAGTGGTTTACAGGGGACGGAGGGAGAGACCCAGTACTTC
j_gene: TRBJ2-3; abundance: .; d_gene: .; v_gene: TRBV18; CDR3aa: CASSPPVLERTDTQYF; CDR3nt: TGTGCCAGCTCACCACCGGTTCTAGAACGCACAGATACGCAGTATTTT
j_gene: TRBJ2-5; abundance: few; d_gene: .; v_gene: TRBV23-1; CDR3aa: CASSHPGQGGETQYF; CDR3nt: TGCGCCAGCAGTCATCCGGGACAAGGGGGTGAGACCCAGTACTTC
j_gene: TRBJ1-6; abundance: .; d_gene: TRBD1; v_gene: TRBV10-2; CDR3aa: CASSLTGADSPLHF; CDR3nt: TGCGCCAGCAGCTTAACAGGGGCGGATTCACCCCTCCACTTT
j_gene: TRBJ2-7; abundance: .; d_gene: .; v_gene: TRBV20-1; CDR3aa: CSASSEGSEQYF; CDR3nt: TGCAGTGCTAGTTCCGAGGGCTCCGAGCAGTACTTC
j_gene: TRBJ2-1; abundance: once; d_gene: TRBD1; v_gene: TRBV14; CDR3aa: CASSQRQGDYNEQFF; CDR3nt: TGTGCCAGCAGCCAAAGACAGGGGGACTACAATGAGCAGTTCTTC
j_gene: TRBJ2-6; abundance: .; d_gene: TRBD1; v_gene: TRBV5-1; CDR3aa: CASSLRVPGQSLSGANVLTF; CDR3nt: TGCGCCAGCAGCTTGAGGGTTCCGGGACAGTCCTTGTCTGGGGCCAACGTCCTGACTTTC
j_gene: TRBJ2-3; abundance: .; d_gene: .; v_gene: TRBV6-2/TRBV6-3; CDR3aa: CASSDRTALTDTQYF; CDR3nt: TGTGCCAGCAGTGATAGGACAGCCCTCACAGATACGCAGTATTTT
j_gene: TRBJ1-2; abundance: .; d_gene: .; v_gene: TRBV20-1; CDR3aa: CSASQGLDGYTF; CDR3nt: TGCAGTGCTAGTCAGGGGTTGGATGGCTACACCTTC
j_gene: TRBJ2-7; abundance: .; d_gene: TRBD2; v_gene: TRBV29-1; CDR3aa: CSVALTSGADGEQYF; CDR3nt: TGCAGCGTTGCTTTGACTAGCGGGGCCGACGGCGAGCAGTACTTC
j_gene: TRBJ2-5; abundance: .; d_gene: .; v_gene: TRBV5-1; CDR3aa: CASSLTSSGETQYF; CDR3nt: TGCGCCAGCAGCTTGACTAGCTCGGGAGAGACCCAGTACTTC
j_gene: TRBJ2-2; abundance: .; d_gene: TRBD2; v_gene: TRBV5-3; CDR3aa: CARSPKASGAANTGELFF; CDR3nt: TGTGCCAGAAGCCCTAAGGCTAGCGGGGCAGCGAACACCGGGGAGCTGTTTTTT
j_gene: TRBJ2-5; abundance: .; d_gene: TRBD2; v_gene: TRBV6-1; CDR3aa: CASYRGGAGQETQYF; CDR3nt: TGTGCCAGTTACCGCGGGGGGGCGGGCCAAGAGACCCAGTACTTC
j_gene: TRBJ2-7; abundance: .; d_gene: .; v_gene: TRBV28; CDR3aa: CASSLGQGDIYEQYF; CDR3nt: TGTGCCAGCAGCTTGGGACAAGGGGATATATACGAGCAGTACTTC
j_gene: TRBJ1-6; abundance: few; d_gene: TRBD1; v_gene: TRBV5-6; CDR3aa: CASSSGTGHSPLHF; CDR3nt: TGTGCCAGCAGCTCCGGGACAGGGCATTCACCCCTCCACTTT
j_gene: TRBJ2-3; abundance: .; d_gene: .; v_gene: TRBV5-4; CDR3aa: CASSSEGGGHNTQYF; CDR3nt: TGTGCCAGCAGCTCAGAGGGGGGGGGCCACAATACGCAGTATTTT
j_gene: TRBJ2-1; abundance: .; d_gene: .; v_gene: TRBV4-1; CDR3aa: CASSQVLDEQFF; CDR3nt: TGCGCCAGCAGCCAAGTCCTAGATGAGCAGTTCTTC
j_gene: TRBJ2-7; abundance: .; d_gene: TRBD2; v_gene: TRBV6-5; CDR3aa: CARGGGSSEQYF; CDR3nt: TGTGCCCGCGGGGGGGGGTCGAGCGAGCAGTACTTC
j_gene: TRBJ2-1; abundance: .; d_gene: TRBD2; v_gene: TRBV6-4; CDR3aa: CASSDSPGLGSEQFF; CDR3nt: TGTGCCAGCAGTGACTCTCCGGGACTAGGTAGTGAGCAGTTCTTC
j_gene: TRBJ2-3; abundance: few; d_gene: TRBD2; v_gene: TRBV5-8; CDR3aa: CASSSGTSGSTDTQYF; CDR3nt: TGTGCCAGCAGCTCTGGGACTAGCGGAAGCACAGATACGCAGTATTTT
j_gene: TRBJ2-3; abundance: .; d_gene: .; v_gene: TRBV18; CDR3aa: CASSPPRGGGLSTDTQYF; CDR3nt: TGTGCCAGCTCACCACCACGCGGCGGGGGCCTTAGCACAGATACGCAGTATTTT
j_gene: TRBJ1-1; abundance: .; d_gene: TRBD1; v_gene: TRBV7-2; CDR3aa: CASSLSRGTGNTEAFF; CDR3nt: TGTGCCAGCAGCTTAAGTCGGGGGACAGGGAACACTGAAGCTTTCTTT
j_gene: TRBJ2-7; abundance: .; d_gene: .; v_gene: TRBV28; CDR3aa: CASSSPPGHYEQYF; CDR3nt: TGTGCCAGCAGTTCCCCGCCAGGACACTACGAGCAGTACTTC
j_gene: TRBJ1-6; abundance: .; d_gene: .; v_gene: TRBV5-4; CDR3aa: CASSLSSYNSPLHF; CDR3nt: TGTGCCAGCAGCTTGTCATCCTATAATTCACCCCTCCACTTT
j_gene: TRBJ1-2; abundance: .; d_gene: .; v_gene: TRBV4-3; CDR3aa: CASSQELGQGVPHYGYTF; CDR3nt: TGCGCCAGCAGCCAAGAACTGGGGCAGGGTGTGCCCCACTATGGCTACACCTTC
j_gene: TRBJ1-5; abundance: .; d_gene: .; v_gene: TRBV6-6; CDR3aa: CASSYLSEDQPQHF; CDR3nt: TGTGCCAGCAGTTACTTATCGGAGGATCAGCCCCAGCATTTT
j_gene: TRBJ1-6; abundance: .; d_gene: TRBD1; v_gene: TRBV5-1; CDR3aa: CASSWDREDSPLHF; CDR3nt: TGCGCCAGCAGCTGGGACAGGGAGGATTCACCCCTCCACTTT
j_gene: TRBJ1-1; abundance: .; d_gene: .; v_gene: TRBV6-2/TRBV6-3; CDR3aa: CASSSRGGFGEAFF; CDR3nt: TGTGCCAGCAGTTCCCGGGGTGGCTTCGGTGAAGCTTTCTTT
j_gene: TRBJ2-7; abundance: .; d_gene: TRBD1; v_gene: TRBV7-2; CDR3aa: CASSLGDRGYEQYF; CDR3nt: TGTGCCAGCAGCTTAGGGGACAGGGGCTACGAGCAGTACTTC
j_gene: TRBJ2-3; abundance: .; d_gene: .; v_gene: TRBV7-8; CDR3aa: CASSLVSGYTDTQYF; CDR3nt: TGTGCCAGCAGCTTAGTGTCGGGGTACACAGATACGCAGTATTTT
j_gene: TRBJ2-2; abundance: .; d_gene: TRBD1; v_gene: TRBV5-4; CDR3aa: CASSSDGTGANTGELFF; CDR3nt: TGTGCCAGCAGCTCCGATGGGACAGGGGCGAACACCGGGGAGCTGTTTTTT
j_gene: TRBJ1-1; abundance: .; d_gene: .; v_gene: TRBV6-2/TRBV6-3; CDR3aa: CASSLRAVNTEAFF; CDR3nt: TGTGCCAGCAGTTTGAGAGCCGTGAACACTGAAGCTTTCTTT
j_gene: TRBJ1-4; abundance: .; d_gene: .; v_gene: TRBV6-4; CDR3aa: CASSARQTLYYPTNEKLFF; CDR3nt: TGTGCCAGCAGTGCCCGACAGACACTCTACTATCCAACTAATGAAAAACTGTTTTTT
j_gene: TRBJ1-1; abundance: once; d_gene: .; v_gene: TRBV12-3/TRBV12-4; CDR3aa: CASSLGPDTEAFF; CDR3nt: TGTGCCAGCAGTTTAGGGCCTGACACTGAAGCTTTCTTT
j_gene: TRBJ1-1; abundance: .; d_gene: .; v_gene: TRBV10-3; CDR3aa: CAISESRGEAFF; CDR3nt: TGTGCCATCAGTGAGTCAAGGGGCGAAGCTTTCTTT
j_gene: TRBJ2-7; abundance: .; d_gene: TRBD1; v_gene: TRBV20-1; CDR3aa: CSASGRRQGVYEQYF; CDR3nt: TGCAGTGCTAGTGGTAGGAGACAGGGGGTCTACGAGCAGTACTTC
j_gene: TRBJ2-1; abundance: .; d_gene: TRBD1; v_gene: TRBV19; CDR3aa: CASSSTGGNEQFF; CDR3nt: TGTGCCAGTAGCAGTACAGGGGGCAATGAGCAGTTCTTC
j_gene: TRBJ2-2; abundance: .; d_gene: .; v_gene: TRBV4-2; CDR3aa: CASSQETGTLNTGELFF; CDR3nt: TGTGCCAGCAGCCAAGAGACAGGTACTTTGAACACCGGGGAGCTGTTTTTT
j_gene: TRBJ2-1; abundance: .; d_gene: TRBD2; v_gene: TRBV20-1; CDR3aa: CSARDGRGQFF; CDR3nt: TGCAGTGCTAGAGATGGGAGGGGCCAGTTCTTC
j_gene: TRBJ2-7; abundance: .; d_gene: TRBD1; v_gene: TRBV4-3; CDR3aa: CASSQEPGQGEQYF; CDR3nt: TGCGCCAGCAGCCAGGAACCGGGACAGGGTGAGCAGTACTTC
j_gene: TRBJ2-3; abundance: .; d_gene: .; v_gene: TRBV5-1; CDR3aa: CASSLGKEADTQYF; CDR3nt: TGCGCCAGCAGCTTGGGTAAGGAGGCAGATACGCAGTATTTT
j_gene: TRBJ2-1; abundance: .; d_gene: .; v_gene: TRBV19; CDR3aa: CASSSGRNHEQFF; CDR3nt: TGTGCCAGTAGCAGCGGGCGGAACCATGAGCAGTTCTTC
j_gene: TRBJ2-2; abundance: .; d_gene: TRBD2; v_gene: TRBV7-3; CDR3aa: CASRISGGNTGELFF; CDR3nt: TGTGCCAGCAGAATTAGCGGGGGGAACACCGGGGAGCTGTTTTTT
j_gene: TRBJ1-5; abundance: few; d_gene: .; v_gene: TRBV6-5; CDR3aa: CASSLEQPQHF; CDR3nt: TGTGCCAGCAGTTTAGAGCAGCCCCAGCATTTT
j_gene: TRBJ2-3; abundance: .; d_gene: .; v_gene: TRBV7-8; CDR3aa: CASSPGFPDTQYF; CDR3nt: TGTGCCAGCAGCCCCGGGTTCCCAGATACGCAGTATTTT
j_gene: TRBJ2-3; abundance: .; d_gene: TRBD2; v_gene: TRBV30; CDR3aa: CAWSVGLAGSSDTQYF; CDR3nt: TGTGCCTGGAGTGTGGGACTAGCGGGGAGCTCAGATACGCAGTATTTT
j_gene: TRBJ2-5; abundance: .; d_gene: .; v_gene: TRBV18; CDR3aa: CASSETYMGETQYF; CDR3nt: TGTGCCAGCTCAGAGACATATATGGGAGAGACCCAGTACTTC
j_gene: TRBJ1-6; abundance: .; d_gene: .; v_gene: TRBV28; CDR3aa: CASSSPGLSYNSPLHF; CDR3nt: TGTGCCAGCAGTTCACCGGGACTCTCCTATAATTCACCCCTCCACTTT
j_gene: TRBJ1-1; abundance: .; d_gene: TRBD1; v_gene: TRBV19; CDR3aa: CASSNGQGRGAEAFF; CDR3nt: TGTGCCAGTAGTAACGGACAGGGAAGGGGCGCTGAAGCTTTCTTT
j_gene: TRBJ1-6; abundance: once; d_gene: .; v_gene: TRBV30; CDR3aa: CAWSVLYNSPLHF; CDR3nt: TGTGCCTGGAGTGTACTCTATAATTCACCCCTCCACTTT
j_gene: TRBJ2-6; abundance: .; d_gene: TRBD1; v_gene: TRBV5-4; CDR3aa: CASSGPGQGVNVLTF; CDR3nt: TGTGCCAGCAGCGGCCCCGGACAGGGCGTCAACGTCCTGACTTTC
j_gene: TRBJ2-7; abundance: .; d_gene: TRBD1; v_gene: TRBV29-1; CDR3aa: CSVQGADEQYF; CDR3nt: TGCAGCGTGCAGGGGGCGGACGAGCAGTACTTC
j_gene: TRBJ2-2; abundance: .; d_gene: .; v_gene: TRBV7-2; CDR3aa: CASSPPAGELFF; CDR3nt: TGTGCCAGCAGCCCTCCGGCCGGGGAGCTGTTTTTT
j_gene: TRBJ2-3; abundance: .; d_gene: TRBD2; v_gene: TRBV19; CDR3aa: CASSLTSGGADTQYF; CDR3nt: TGTGCCAGTAGTCTGACTAGCGGGGGGGCAGATACGCAGTATTTT
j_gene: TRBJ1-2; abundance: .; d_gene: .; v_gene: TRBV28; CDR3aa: CASSLVLGPEGYTF; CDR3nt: TGTGCCAGCAGTTTGGTATTGGGGCCGGAAGGCTACACCTTC
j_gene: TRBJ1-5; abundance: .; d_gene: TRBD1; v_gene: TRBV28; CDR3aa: CASSLPSRQGPRVGQPQHF; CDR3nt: TGTGCCAGCAGTCTCCCCTCCCGACAGGGGCCGCGGGTGGGTCAGCCCCAGCATTTT